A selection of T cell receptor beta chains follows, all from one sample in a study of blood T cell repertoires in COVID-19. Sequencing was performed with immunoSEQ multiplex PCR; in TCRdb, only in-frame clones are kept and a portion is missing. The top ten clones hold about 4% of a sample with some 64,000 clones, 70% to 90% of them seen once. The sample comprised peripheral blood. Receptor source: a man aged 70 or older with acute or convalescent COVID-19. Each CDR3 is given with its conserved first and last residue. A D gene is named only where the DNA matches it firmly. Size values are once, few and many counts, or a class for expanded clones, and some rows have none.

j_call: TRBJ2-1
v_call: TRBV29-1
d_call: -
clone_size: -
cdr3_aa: CSVNTGDYNEQFF
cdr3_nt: TGCAGCGTTAATACGGGGGACTACAATGAGCAGTTCTTC

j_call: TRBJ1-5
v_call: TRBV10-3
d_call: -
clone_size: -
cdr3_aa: CAISETGIGNQPQHF
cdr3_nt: TGTGCCATCAGTGAAACGGGGATTGGCAATCAGCCCCAGCATTTT

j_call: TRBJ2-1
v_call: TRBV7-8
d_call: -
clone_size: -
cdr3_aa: CASSWHVDNEQFF
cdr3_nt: TGTGCCAGCAGTTGGCACGTCGACAATGAGCAGTTCTTC

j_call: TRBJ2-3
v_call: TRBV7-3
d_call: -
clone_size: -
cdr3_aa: CASSHGVADTQYF
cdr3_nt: TGTGCCAGCAGCCACGGGGTAGCGGATACGCAGTATTTT

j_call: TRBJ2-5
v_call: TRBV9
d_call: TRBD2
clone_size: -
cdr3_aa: CASSVGLAAQETQYF
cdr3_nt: TGTGCCAGCAGCGTAGGGCTAGCGGCTCAAGAGACCCAGTACTTC

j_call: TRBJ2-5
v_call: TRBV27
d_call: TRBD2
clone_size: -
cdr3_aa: CASSPLLAGDTSQETQYF
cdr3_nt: TGTGCCAGCAGTCCTCTACTAGCGGGAGACACTAGCCAGGAGACCCAGTACTTC

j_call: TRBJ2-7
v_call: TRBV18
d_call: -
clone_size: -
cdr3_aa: CASSKTAQTYEQYF
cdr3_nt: TGTGCCAGCTCGAAGACAGCGCAAACCTACGAGCAGTACTTC

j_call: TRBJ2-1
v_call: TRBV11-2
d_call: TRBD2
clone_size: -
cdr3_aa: CASSSIAGVDYNEQFF
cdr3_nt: TGTGCCAGCAGCTCCATAGCGGGGGTGGACTACAATGAGCAGTTCTTC

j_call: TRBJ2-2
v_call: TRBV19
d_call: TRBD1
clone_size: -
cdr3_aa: CASSIDKRQGPIRGTGELFF
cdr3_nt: TGTGCCAGTAGTATAGATAAGAGACAGGGTCCCATCCGAGGGACCGGGGAGCTGTTTTTT

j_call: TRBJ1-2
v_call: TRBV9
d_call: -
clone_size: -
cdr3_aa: CASAASAYGYTF
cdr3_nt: TGTGCCAGTGCGGCCAGCGCGTATGGCTACACCTTC

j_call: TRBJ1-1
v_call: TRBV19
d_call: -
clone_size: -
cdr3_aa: CASSIRGHQNTEAFF
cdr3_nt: TGTGCCAGTAGTATAAGGGGACACCAGAACACTGAAGCTTTCTTT

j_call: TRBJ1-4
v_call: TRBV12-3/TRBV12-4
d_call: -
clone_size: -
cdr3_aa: CASTASVEKLFF
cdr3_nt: TGTGCCAGCACTGCCAGTGTAGAAAAACTGTTTTTT

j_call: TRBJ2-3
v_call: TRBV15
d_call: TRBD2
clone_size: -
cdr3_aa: CATSILAVGTDTQYF
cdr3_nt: TGTGCCACCAGCATCCTAGCGGTAGGCACAGATACGCAGTATTTT

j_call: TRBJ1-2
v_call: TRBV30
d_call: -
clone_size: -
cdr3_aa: CAWGINSYGYTF
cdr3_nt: TGTGCCTGGGGGATCAACAGCTATGGCTACACCTTC

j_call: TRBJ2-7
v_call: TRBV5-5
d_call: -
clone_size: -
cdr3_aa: CASSLVQAGGSYEQYF
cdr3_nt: TGTGCCAGCAGCTTGGTACAGGCAGGGGGGTCCTACGAGCAGTACTTC

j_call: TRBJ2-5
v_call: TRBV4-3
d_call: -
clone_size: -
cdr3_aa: CASSHSGRGQETQYF
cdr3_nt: TGCGCCAGCAGCCATTCGGGCAGGGGACAAGAGACCCAGTACTTC

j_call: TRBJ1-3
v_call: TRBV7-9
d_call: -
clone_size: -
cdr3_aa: CASSRPGTRIRNTIYF
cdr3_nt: TGTGCCAGCAGCCGTCCCGGGACTCGAATACGAAACACCATATATTTT

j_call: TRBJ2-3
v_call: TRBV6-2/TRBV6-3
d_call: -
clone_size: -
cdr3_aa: CASSLAADTQYF
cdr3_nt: TGTGCCAGCAGTTTAGCGGCGGATACGCAGTATTTT

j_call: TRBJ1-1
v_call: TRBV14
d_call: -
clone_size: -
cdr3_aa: CASSAPGWDTEAFF
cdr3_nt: TGTGCCAGCAGCGCCCCCGGGTGGGACACTGAAGCTTTCTTT

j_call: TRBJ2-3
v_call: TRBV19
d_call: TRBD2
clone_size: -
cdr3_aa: CASSIWGLAVTQYF
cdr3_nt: TGTGCCAGTAGTATTTGGGGACTAGCTGTTACGCAGTATTTT

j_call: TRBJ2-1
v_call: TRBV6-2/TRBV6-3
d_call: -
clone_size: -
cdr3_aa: CASSYRSVTYNEQFF
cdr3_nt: TGTGCCAGCAGTTACCGGTCGGTCACCTACAATGAGCAGTTCTTC

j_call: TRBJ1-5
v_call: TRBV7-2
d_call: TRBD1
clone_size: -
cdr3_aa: CASSARGRGNQPQHF
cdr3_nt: TGTGCCAGCAGCGCCAGGGGGCGCGGTAATCAGCCCCAGCATTTT

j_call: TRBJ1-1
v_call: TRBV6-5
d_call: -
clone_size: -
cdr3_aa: CASRWRLMNTEAFF
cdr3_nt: TGTGCCAGCAGGTGGAGGCTCATGAACACTGAAGCTTTCTTT

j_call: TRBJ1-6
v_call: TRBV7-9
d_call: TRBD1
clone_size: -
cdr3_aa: CASSDGQVAYNSPLHF
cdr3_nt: TGTGCCAGCAGCGATGGACAGGTCGCCTATAATTCACCCCTCCACTTT

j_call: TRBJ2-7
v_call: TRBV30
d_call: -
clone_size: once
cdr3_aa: CAWSGRDEQYF
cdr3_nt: TGTGCCTGGAGTGGCAGGGACGAGCAGTACTTC

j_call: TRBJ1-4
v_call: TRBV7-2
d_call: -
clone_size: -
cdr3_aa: CASSPVSSPQSTNEKLFF
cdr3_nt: TGTGCCAGCAGCCCAGTCTCTAGCCCACAGTCAACTAATGAAAAACTGTTTTTT

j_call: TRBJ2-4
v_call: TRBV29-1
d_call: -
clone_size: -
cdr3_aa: CSVLEKAKNIQYF
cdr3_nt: -

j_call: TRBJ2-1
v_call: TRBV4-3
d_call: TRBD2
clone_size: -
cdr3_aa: CASSQDGGGRNEQFF
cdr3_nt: TGCGCCAGCAGCCAAGACGGCGGGGGACGGAATGAGCAGTTCTTC

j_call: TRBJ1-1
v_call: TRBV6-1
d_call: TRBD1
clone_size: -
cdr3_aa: CASSEWAGGLGTEAFF
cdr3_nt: TGTGCCAGCAGTGAATGGGCAGGGGGGTTAGGTACTGAAGCTTTCTTT

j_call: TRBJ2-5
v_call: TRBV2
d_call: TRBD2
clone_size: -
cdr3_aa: CASSERLAGGRETQYF
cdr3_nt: TGTGCCAGCAGTGAAAGACTAGCGGGGGGGCGGGAGACCCAGTACTTC

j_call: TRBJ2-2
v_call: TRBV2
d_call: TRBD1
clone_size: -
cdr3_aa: CASSGDRGQGGELFF
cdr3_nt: TGTGCCAGCAGTGGGGACAGGGGGCAAGGCGGGGAGCTGTTTTTT

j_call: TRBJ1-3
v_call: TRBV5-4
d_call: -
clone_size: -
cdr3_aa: CASKHGDGNRAGNTIYF
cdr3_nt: TGTGCCAGCAAACACGGGGATGGGAATCGGGCTGGAAACACCATATATTTT

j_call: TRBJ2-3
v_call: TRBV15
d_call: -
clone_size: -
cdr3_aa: CATSRVRGRRTDTQYF
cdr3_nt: TGTGCCACCAGCAGAGTGCGGGGGCGCCGGACAGATACGCAGTATTTT

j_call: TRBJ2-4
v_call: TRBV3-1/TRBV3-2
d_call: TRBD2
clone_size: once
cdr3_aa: CASSQESGAGAINIQYF
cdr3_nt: TGTGCCAGCAGCCAAGAATCCGGAGCGGGGGCAATAAACATTCAGTACTTC

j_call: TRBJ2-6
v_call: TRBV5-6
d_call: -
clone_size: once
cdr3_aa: CASSLLGPGANVLTF
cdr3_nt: TGTGCCAGCAGCTTGCTGGGGCCTGGGGCCAACGTCCTGACTTTC

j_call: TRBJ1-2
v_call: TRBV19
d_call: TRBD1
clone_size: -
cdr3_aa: CASSADRGYGYTF
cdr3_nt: TGTGCCAGTAGCGCGGACAGGGGCTATGGCTACACCTTC

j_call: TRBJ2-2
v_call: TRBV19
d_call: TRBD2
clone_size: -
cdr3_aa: CASSIEKLAGANTGELFF
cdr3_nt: TGTGCCAGTAGTATAGAAAAGCTAGCGGGGGCAAACACCGGGGAGCTGTTTTTT